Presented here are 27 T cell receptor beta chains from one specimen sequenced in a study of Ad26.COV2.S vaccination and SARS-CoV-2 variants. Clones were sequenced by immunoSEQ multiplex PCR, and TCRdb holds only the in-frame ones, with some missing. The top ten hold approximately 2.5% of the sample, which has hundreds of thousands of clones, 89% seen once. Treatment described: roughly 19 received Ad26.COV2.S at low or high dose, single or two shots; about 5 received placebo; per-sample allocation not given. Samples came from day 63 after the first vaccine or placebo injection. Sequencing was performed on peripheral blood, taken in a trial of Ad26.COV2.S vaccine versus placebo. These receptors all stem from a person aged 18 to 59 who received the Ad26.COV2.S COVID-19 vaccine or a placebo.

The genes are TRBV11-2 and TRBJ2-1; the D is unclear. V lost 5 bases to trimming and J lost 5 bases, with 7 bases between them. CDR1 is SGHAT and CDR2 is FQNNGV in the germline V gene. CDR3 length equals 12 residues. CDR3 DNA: TGTGCCAGCAGCCCGAATGACAATGAGCAGTTCTTC. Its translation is CASSPNDNEQFF.

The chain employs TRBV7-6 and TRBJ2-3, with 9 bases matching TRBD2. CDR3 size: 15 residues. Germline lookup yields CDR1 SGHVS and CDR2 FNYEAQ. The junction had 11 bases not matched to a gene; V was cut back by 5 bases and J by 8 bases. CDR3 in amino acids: CASSTRGLALSTQYF. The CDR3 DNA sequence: TGTGCCAGCAGCACCCGGGGACTAGCCCTCAGTACGCAGTATTTT. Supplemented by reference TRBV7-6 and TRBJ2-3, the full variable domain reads GAGVSQSPRYKVTKRGQDVALRCDPISGHVSLYWYRQALGQGPEFLTYFNYEAQQDKSGLPNDRFSAERPEGSISTLTIQRTEQRDSAMYRCASSTRGLALSTQYFGPGTRLTVL.

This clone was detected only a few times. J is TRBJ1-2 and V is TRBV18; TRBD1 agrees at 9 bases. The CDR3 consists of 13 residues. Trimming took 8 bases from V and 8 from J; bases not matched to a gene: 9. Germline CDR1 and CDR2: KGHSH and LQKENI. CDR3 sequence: CASHPGTGHGYTF. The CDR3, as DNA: TGTGCCAGCCATCCCGGGACAGGGCACGGCTACACCTTC.

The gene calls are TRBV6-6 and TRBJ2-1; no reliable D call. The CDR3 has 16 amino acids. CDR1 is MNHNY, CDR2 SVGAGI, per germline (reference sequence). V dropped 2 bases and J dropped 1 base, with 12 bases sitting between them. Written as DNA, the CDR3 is TGTGCCAGCAGTTACCCCCGACGTGGGTCCTACAATGAGCAGTTCTTC. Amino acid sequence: CASSYPRRGSYNEQFF.

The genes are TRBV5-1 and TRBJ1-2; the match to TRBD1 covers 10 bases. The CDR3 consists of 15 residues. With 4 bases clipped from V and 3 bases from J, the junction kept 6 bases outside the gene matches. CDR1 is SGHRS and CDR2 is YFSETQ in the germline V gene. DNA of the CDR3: TGCGCCAGCAGCCAGGACAGGGGGGATGACTATGGCTACACCTTC. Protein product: CASSQDRGDDYGYTF.

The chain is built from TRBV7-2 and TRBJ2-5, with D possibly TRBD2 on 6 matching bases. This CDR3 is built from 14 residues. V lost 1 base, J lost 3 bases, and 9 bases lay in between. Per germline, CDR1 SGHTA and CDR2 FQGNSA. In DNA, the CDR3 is TGTGCCAGCAGCTTAGTCGGGAGTAAAGAGACCCAGTACTTC. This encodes CASSLVGSKETQYF.

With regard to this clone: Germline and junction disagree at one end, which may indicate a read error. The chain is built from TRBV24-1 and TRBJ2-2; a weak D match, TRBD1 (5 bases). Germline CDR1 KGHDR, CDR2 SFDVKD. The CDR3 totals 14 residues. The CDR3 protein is CATSAPAGPGELFF. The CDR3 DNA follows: TGTGCCACAAGTGCCCCCGCAGGGCCCGGGGAGCTGTTTTTT.

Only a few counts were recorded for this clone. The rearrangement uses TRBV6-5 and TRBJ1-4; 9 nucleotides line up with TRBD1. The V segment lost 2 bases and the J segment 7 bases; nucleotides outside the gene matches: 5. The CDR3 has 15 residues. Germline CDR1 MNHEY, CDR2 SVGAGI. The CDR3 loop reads CASSYTDRGTEKLFF. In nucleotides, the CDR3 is TGTGCCAGCAGTTACACCGACAGGGGGACTGAAAAACTGTTTTTT.

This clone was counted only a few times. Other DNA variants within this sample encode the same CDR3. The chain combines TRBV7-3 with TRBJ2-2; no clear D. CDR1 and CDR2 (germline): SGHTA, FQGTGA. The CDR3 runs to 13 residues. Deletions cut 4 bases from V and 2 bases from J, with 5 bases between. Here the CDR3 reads CASSSLNTGELFF. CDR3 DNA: TGTGCCAGCAGCTCCCTTAACACCGGGGAGCTGTTTTTT.

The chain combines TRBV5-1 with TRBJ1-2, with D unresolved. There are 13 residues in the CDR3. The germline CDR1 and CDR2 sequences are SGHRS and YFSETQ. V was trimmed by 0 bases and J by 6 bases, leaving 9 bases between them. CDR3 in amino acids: CASSLEGLNGYTF. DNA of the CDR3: TGCGCCAGCAGCTTGGAGGGCCTTAATGGCTACACCTTC.

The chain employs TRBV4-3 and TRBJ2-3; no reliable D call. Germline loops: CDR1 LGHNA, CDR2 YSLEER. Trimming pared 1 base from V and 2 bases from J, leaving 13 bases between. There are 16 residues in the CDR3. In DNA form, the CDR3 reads TGCGCCAGCAGCCAAGCCCGACAAACCGTCACAGATACGCAGTATTTT. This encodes CASSQARQTVTDTQYF.

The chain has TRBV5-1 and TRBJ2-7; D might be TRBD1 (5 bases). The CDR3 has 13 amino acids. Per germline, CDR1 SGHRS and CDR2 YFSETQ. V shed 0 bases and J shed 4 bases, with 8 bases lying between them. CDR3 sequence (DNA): TGCGCCAGCAGCTTGGAAGACAGTTACGAGCAGTACTTC. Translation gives CASSLEDSYEQYF.

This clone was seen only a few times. The CDR3 is CASSLSSEFF. CDR3 sequence (DNA): TGTGCCAGCAGCCTATCGAGCGAGTTCTTC. This chain joins TRBV3-1 (or the pseudogene TRBV3-2) and TRBJ2-1; D unclear. The germline gives CDR1 LGHDT, CDR2 YNNKEL (reference sequence). The CDR3 totals 10 residues. V gave up 4 bases and J gave up 14 bases, with 9 bases separating them.

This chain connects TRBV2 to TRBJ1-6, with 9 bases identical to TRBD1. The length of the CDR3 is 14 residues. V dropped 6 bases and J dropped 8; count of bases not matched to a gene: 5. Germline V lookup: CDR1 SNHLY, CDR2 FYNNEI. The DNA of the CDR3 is TGTGCCAGCAGCCCCGGGACAGGGTATTCACCCCTCCACTTT. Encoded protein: CASSPGTGYSPLHF.

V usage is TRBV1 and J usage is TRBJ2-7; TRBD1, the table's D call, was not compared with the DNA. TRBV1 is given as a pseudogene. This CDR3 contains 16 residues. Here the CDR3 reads CTSSRPKGTGVYEQYF. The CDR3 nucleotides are TGCACCAGCAGCCGACCGAAGGGGACAGGTGTTTACGAGCAGTACTTC.

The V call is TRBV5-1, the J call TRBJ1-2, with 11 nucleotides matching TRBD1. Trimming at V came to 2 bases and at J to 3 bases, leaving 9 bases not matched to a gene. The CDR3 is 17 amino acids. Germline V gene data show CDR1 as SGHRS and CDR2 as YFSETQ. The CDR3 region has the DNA TGCGCCAGCAGCTTACACCGGACAGGGGGCGATGACTATGGCTACACCTTC. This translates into CASSLHRTGGDDYGYTF.

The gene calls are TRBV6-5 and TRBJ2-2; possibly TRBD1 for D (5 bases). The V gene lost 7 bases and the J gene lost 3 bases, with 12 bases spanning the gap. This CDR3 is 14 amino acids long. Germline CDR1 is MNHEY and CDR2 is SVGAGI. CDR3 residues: CASKGTGHTGELFF. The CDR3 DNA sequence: TGTGCCAGCAAGGGAACAGGTCACACCGGGGAGCTGTTTTTT.

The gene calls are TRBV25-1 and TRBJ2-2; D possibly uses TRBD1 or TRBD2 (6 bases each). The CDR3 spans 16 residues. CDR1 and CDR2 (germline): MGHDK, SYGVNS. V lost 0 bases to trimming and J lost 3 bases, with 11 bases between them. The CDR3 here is CASSEYRGEDTGELFF. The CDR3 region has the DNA TGTGCCAGCAGTGAATATAGGGGGGAGGACACCGGGGAGCTGTTTTTT.

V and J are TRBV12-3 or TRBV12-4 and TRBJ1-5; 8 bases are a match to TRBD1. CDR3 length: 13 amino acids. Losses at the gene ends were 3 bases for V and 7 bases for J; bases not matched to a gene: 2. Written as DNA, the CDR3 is TGTGCCAGCAGTTTGACAGGGGAACAGCCCCAGCATTTT. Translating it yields CASSLTGEQPQHF.

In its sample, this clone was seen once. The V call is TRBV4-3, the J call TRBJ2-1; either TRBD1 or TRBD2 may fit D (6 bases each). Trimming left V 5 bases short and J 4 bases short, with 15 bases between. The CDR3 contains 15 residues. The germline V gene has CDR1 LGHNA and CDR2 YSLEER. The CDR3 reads CASSDPGGAYNEQFF. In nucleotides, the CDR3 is TGCGCCAGCAGCGATCCCGGGGGCGCTTACAATGAGCAGTTCTTC.

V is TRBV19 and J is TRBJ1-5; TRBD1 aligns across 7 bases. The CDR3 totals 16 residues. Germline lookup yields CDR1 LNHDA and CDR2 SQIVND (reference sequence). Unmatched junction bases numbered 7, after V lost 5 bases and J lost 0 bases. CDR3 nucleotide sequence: TGTGCCAGTAGTTTTGGGACAGTATATAGCAATCAGCCCCAGCATTTT. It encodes CASSFGTVYSNQPQHF.

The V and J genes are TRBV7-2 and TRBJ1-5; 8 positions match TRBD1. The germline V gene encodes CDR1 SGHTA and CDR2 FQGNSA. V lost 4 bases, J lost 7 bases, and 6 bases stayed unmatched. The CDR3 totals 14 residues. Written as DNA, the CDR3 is TGTGCCAGCAGCTCCGTGGACAGGGAGCAGCCCCAGCATTTT. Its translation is CASSSVDREQPQHF.

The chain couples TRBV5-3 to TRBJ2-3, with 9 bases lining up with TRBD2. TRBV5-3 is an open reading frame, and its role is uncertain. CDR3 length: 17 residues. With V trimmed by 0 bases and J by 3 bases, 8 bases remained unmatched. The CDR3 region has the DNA TGTGCCAGAAGCTTGGAAGTAGCGGGGGACTTTACAGATACGCAGTATTTT. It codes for CARSLEVAGDFTDTQYF.

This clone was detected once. CDR3 amino acids: CSVEDGQRVGNEQFF. CDR3 in DNA: TGCAGCGTTGAAGATGGTCAAAGGGTGGGGAATGAGCAGTTCTTC. The V call is TRBV29-1, the J call TRBJ2-1, with D unclear. V was pared by 0 bases and J by 7 bases, with 16 bases between. The germline gives CDR1 SQVTM, CDR2 ANQGSEA. This CDR3 is 15 amino acids long.

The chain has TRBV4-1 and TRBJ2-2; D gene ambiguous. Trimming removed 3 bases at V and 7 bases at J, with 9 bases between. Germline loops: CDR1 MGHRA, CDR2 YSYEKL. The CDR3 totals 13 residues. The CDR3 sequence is CASSQPSNGELFF. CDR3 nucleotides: TGCGCCAGCAGCCAGCCTTCCAACGGGGAGCTGTTTTTT.

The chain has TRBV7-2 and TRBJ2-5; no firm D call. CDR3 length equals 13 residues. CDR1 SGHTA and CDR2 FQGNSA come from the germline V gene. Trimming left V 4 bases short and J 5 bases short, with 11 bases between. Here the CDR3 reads CASSSQTMETQYF. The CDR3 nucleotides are TGTGCCAGCAGCTCACAGACAATGGAGACCCAGTACTTC.

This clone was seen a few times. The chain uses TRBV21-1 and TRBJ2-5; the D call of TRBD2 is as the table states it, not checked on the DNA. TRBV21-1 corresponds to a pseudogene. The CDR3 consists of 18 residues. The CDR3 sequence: CASSKALAGEEAQETQYF. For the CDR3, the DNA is TGTGCCAGCAGCAAAGCGTTAGCGGGAGAGGAGGCTCAAGAGACCCAGTACTTC.